These T cell receptor beta chains were read from a single sample in a study of blood T cell repertoires in COVID-19. TCRdb keeps only in-frame clones here, not all; method: immunoSEQ multiplex PCR. The data show roughly 200,000 clones, with around 90% seen just once and approximately 0.62% held by the top ten. Sequencing was done on a sample of peripheral blood. These receptors were collected from a middle-aged man with acute or convalescent COVID-19. CDR3s include the opening cysteine and the closing phenylalanine or tryptophan. D genes are given only for firm matches. Clone size is shown for a subset of rows, as once, few, many or a class of expanded clone.

J gene,clone size,V gene,D gene,CDR3 protein,CDR3 DNA
TRBJ1-2,NA,TRBV20-1,NA,CSVDGYTF,TGCAGTGTCGATGGCTACACCTTC
TRBJ2-1,few,TRBV10-2,TRBD2,CASRRTSDYNEQFF,TGCGCCAGCAGGAGGACTAGCGACTACAATGAGCAGTTCTTC
TRBJ2-5,NA,TRBV4-2,TRBD2,CASSQVPGLAGDLETQYF,TGTGCCAGCAGCCAAGTTCCGGGACTAGCGGGGGACCTAGAGACCCAGTACTTC
TRBJ2-4,NA,TRBV20-1,NA,CSARLNIQYF,TGCAGTGCTAGACTAAACATTCAGTACTTC
TRBJ1-4,NA,TRBV5-1,TRBD1,CASSLGGGPINEKLFF,TGCGCCAGCAGCTTGGGAGGGGGCCCTATTAATGAAAAACTGTTTTTT
TRBJ2-1,NA,TRBV4-1,NA,CASSLREWGYNEQFF,TGCGCCAGCAGCCTTCGGGAGTGGGGCTACAATGAGCAGTTCTTC
TRBJ1-2,NA,TRBV4-1,NA,CASSPREIGVNGYTF,TGCGCCAGCAGCCCCCGCGAGATAGGGGTTAATGGCTACACCTTC
TRBJ1-2,NA,TRBV5-1,TRBD1,CASSYETRGRGYTF,TGCGCCAGCAGCTACGAAACTAGGGGGCGCGGCTACACCTTC
TRBJ1-2,NA,TRBV6-5,NA,CASSYAGYGYTF,TGTGCCAGCAGTTACGCGGGTTATGGCTACACCTTC
TRBJ1-1,NA,TRBV5-1,NA,CASSLLERNTEAFF,TGCGCCAGCAGCTTGCTAGAAAGGAACACTGAAGCTTTCTTT
TRBJ2-1,NA,TRBV18,TRBD1,CASSPRTGSYNEQFF,TGTGCCAGCTCACCAAGGACAGGATCCTACAATGAGCAGTTCTTC
TRBJ2-5,NA,TRBV7-6,TRBD1,CASSLLSDREPKETQYF,TGTGCCAGCAGCTTACTGTCGGACAGGGAACCTAAAGAGACCCAGTACTTC
TRBJ2-2,NA,TRBV7-9,TRBD1,CASSLMTGYGELFF,TGTGCCAGCAGTTTGATGACAGGGTACGGGGAGCTGTTTTTT
TRBJ1-2,once,TRBV9,NA,CASSVGPAPTANYGYTF,TGTGCCAGCAGCGTAGGTCCGGCTCCCACAGCTAACTATGGCTACACCTTC
TRBJ2-7,once,TRBV27,TRBD1,CASSTPGQGYEQYF,TGTGCCAGCAGCACCCCAGGACAGGGCTACGAGCAGTACTTC
TRBJ1-5,NA,TRBV29-1,NA,CSVSGADQPQHF,TGCAGCGTCTCAGGGGCCGATCAGCCCCAGCATTTT
TRBJ2-5,NA,TRBV30,NA,CAWSEVFGETQYF,TGTGCCTGGAGTGAAGTCTTCGGAGAGACCCAGTACTTC
TRBJ2-7,NA,TRBV19,TRBD2,CASSRAGTSREQYF,TGTGCCAGTAGTCGAGCGGGGACTAGCAGAGAGCAGTACTTC
TRBJ1-5,few,TRBV4-2,NA,CASSLDRYGDQPQHF,TGTGCCAGCAGCCTAGACAGGTATGGTGATCAGCCCCAGCATTTT
TRBJ1-2,NA,TRBV6-1,NA,CASSERGPGNYGYTF,TGTGCCAGCAGTGAACGAGGACCGGGGAACTATGGCTACACCTTC